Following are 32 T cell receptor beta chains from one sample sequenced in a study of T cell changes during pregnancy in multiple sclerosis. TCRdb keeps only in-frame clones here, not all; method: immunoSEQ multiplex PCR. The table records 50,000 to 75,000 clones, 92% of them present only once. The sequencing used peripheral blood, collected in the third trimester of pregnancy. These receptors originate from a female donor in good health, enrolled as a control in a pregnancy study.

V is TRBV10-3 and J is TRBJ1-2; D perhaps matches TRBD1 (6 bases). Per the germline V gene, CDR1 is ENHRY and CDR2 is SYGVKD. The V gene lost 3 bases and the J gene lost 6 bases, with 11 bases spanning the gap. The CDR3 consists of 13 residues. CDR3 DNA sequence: TGTGCCATCAGTGAAGTACAGGGTGATGGCTACACCTTC. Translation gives CAISEVQGDGYTF.

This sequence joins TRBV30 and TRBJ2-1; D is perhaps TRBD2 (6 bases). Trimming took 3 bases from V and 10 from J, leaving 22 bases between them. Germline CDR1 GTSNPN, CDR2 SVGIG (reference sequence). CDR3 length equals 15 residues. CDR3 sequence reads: CAWRKPGLFLGEQFF. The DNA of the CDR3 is TGTGCCTGGAGAAAACCGGGACTTTTCCTGGGGGAGCAGTTCTTC.

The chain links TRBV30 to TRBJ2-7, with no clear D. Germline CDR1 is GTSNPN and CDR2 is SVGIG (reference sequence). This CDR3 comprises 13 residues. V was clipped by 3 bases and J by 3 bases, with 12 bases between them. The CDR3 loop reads CAWSRVSLYEQYF. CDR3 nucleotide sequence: TGTGCCTGGAGCCGGGTCTCACTCTACGAGCAGTACTTC.

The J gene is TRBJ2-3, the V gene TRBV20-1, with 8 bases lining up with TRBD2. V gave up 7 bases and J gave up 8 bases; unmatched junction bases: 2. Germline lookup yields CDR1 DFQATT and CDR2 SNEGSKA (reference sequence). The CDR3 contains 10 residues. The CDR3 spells CSVRGGTQYF. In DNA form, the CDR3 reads TGCAGTGTCCGGGGGGGTACGCAGTATTTT.

The CDR3 DNA sequence: TGTGCCAGCAGTTTTGGGCAGCTTATGGGCTCTGGGGCCAACGTCCTGACTTTC. Residues: CASSFGQLMGSGANVLTF. The rearrangement links TRBV27 to TRBJ2-6, with D uncertain. Trimming stripped 3 bases from V and 0 bases from J, with 15 bases between. Germline V gives CDR1 MNHEY, CDR2 SMNVEV (reference sequence). The CDR3 covers 18 residues. Full variable domain (missing parts from reference TRBV27 and TRBJ2-6): EAQVTQNPRYLITVTGKKLTVTCSQNMNHEYMSWYRQDPGLGLRQIYYSMNVEVTDKGDVPEGYKVSRKEKRNFPLILESPSPNQTSLYFCASSFGQLMGSGANVLTFGAGSRLTVL.

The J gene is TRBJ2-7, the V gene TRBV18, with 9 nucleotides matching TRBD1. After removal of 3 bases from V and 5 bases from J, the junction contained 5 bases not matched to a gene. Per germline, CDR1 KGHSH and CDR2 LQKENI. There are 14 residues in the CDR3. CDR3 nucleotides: TGTGCCAGCTCACCTCCCGGGACAGGGAACGAGCAGTACTTC. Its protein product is CASSPPGTGNEQYF.

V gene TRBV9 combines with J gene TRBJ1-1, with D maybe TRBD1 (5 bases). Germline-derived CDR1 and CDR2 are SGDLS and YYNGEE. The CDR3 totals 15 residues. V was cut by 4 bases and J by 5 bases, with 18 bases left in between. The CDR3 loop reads CASSPRSGGWTEAFF. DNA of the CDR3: TGTGCCAGCAGCCCTCGAAGTGGGGGGTGGACTGAAGCTTTCTTT.

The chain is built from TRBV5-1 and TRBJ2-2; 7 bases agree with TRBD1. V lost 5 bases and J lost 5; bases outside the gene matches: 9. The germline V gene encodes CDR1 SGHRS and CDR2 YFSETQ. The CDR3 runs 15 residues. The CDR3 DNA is TGCGCCAGCAGGGACGGGGACAGCGGAACCGGGGAGCTGTTTTTT. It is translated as CASRDGDSGTGELFF.

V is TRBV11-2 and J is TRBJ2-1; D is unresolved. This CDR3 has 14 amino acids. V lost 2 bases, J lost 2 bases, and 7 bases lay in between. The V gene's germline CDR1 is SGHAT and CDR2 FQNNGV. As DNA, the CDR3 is TGTGCCAGCAGCTTATCAGTAACCTACAATGAGCAGTTCTTC. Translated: CASSLSVTYNEQFF.

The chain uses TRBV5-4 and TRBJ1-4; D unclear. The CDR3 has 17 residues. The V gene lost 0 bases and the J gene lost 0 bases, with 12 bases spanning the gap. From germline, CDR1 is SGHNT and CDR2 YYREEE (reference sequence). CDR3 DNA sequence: TGTGCCAGCAGCTTGGACCCGGGATTCTCAACTAATGAAAAACTGTTTTTT. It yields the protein CASSLDPGFSTNEKLFF.

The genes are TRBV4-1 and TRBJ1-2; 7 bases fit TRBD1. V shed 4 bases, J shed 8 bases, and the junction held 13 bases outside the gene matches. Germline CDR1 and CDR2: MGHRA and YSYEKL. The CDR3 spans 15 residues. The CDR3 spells CASSRAVTGTEGYTF. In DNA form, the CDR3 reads TGCGCCAGCAGCCGAGCAGTGACCGGGACAGAGGGCTACACCTTC.

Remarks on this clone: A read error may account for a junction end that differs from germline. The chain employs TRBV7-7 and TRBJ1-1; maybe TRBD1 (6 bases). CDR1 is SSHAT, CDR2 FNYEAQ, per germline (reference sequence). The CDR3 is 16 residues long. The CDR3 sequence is CASSLGLAGANTEAFF. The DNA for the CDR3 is TGTGCTAGCAGCTTAGGGTTGGCGGGGGCGAACACTGAAGCTTTCTTT.

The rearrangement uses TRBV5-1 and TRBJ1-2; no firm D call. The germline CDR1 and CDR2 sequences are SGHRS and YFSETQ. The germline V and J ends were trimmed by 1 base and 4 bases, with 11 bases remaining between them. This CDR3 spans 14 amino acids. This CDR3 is CASSLLGDTYGYTF. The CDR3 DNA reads TGCGCCAGCAGCTTGTTGGGCGACACCTATGGCTACACCTTC.

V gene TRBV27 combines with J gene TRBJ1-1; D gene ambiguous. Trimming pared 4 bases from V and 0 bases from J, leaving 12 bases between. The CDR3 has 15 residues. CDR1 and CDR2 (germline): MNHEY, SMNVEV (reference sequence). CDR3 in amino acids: CASSYQLGVNTEAFF. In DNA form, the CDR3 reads TGTGCCAGCAGTTACCAACTGGGCGTGAACACTGAAGCTTTCTTT.

CDR3 region: CASSLRQGIGETQYF. CDR3 coding DNA: TGTGCCAGCAGCCTAAGACAGGGGATTGGGGAGACCCAGTACTTC. The rearrangement links TRBV28 to TRBJ2-5; 8 nucleotides agree with TRBD1. This CDR3 has 15 residues. Germline V gene sequence: CDR1 MDHEN, CDR2 SYDVKM. Losses at the gene ends were 6 bases for V and 5 bases for J; bases not matched to a gene: 11. The whole variable domain, filled in from reference TRBV28 and TRBJ2-5, reads DVKVTQSSRYLVKRTGEKVFLECVQDMDHENMFWYRQDPGLGLRLIYFSYDVKMKEKGDIPEGYSVSREKKERFSLILESASTNQTSMYLCASSLRQGIGETQYFGPGTRLLVL.

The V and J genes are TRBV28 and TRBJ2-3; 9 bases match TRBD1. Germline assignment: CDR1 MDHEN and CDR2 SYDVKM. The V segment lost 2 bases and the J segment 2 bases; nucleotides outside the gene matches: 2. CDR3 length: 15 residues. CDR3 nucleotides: TGTGCCAGCAGTTTAGGGACAGGGTACACAGATACGCAGTATTTT. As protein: CASSLGTGYTDTQYF.

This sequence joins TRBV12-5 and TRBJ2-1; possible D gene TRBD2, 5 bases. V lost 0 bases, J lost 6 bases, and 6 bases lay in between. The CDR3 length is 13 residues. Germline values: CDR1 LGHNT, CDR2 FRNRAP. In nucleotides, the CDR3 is TGTGCTAGTGGTTTGGTAGGAGGCAATGAGCAGTTCTTC. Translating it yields CASGLVGGNEQFF.

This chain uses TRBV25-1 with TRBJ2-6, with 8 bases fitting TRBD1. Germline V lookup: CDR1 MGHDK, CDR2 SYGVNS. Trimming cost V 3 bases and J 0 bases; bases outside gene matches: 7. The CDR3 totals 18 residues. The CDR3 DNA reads TGTGCCAGCAGTGACGGACAGGGAAGGATCTCTGGGGCCAACGTCCTGACTTTC. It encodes CASSDGQGRISGANVLTF. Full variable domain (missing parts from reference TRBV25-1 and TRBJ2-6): EADIYQTPRYLVIGTGKKITLECSQTMGHDKMYWYQQDPGMELHLIHYSYGVNSTEKGDLSSESTVSRIRTEHFPLTLESARPSHTSQYLCASSDGQGRISGANVLTFGAGSRLTVL.

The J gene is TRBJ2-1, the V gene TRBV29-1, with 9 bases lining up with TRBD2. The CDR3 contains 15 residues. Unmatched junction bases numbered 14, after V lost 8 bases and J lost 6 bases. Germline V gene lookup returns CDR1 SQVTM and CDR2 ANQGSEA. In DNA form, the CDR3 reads TGCAGCCTCTGGACTAGCGCGGGAGGTGGCAATGAGCAGTTCTTC. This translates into CSLWTSAGGGNEQFF.

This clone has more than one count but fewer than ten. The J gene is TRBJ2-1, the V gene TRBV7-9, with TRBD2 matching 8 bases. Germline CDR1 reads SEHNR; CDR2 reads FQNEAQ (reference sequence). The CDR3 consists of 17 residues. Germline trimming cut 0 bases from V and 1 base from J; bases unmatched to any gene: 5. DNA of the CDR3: TGTGCCAGCAGCTTAGCGCCAGCGGGGGAATCCTACAATGAGCAGTTCTTC. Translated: CASSLAPAGESYNEQFF.

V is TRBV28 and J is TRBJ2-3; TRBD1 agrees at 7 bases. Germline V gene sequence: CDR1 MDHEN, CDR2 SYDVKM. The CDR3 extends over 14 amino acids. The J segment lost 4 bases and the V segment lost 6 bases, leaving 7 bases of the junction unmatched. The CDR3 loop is CASRVEGAADTQYF. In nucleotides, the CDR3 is TGTGCCAGCAGAGTAGAGGGGGCAGCAGATACGCAGTATTTT.

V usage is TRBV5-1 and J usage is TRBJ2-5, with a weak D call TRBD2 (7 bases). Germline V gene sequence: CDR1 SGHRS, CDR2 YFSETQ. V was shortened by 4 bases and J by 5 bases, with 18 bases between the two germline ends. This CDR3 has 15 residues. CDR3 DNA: TGCGCCAGCAGCCTCGCTGGCGGGGGCGGGGAGACCCAGTACTTC. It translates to CASSLAGGGGETQYF.

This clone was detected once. The chain's CDR3 is CASSVNSVITLRETQYF. DNA of the CDR3: TGTGCCAGCAGCGTCAACTCGGTCATTACTCTTAGAGAGACCCAGTACTTC. V is TRBV7-9 and J is TRBJ2-5; D not certain. From germline, CDR1 is SEHNR and CDR2 FQNEAQ (reference sequence). This CDR3 has 17 residues. Trimming stripped 5 bases from V and 4 bases from J, with 23 bases between.

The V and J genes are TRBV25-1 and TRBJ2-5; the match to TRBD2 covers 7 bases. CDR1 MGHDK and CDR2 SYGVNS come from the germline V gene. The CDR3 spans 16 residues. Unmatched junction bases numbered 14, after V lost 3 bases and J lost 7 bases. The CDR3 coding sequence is TGTGCCAGCAGTGACTGGTTGAGTGGGGGGGAGGGGACCCAGTACTTC. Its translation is CASSDWLSGGEGTQYF.

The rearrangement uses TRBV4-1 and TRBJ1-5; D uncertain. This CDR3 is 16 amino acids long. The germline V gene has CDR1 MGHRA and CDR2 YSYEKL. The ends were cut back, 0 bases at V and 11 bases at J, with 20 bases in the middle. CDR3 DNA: TGCGCCAGCAGCCAAGATGGTCCAGGCCGCCTTTCGGCCCAGCATTTT. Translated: CASSQDGPGRLSAQHF.

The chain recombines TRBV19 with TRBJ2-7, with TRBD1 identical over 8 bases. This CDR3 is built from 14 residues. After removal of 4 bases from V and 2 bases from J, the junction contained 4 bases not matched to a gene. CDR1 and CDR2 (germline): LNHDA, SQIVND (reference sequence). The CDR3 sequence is CASSTGQVTYEQYF. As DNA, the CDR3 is TGTGCCAGTAGTACGGGACAGGTCACCTACGAGCAGTACTTC.

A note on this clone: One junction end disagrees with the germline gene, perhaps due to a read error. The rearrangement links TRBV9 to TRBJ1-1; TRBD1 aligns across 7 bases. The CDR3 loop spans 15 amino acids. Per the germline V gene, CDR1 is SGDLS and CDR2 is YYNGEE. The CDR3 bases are TGTGCCAGCAGCGCTGGGGACAGCCGGAACGCTGAAGCTTTCTTT. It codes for CASSAGDSRNAEAFF. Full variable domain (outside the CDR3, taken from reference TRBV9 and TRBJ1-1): DSGVTQTPKHLITATGQRVTLRCSPRSGDLSVYWYQQSLDQGLQFLIQYYNGEERAKGNILERFSAQQFPDLHSELNLSSLELGDSALYFCASSAGDSRNAEAFFGQGTRLTVV.

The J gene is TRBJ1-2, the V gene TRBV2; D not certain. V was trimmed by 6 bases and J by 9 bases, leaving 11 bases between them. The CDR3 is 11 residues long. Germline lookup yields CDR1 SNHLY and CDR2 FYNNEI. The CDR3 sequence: CASSESGSYTF. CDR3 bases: TGTGCCAGCAGCGAGTCCGGGAGCTACACCTTC.

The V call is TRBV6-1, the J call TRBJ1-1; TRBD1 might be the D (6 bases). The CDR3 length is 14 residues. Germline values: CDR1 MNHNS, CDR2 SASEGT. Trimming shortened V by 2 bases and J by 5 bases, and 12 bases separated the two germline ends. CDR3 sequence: CASSERGTSTEAFF. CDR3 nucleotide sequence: TGTGCCAGCAGTGAAAGAGGGACATCGACTGAAGCTTTCTTT.

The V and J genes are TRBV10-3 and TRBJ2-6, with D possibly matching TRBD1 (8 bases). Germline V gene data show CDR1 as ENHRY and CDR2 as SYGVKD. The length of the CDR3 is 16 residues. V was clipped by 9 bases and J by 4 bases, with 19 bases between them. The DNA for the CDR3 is TGTGCCATGAGAAGACAGGGGAGGGCCGGGGCCAACGTCCTGACTTTC. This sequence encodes CAMRRQGRAGANVLTF.

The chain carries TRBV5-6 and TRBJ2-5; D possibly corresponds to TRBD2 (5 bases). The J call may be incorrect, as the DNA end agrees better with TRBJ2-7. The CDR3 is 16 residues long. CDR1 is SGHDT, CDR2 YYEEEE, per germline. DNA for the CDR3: TGTGCCAGCAGCTTGGAGGGAGCGATATCAACCTACGAGCAGTACTTC. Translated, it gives CASSLEGAISTYEQYF.

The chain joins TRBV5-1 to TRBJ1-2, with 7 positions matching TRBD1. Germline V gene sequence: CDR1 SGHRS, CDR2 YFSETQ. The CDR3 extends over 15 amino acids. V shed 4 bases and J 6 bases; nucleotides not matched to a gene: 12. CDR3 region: CASSKLVRQGHGYTF. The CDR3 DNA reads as TGCGCCAGCAGCAAACTAGTTCGACAGGGACATGGCTACACCTTC.